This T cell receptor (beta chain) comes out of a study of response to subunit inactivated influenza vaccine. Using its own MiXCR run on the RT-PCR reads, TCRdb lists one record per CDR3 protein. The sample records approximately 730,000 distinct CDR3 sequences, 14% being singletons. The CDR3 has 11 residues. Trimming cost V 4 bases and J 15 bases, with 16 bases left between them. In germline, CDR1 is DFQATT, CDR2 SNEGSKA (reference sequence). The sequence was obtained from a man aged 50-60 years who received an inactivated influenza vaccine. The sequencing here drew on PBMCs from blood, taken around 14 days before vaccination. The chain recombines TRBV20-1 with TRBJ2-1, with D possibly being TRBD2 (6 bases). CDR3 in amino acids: CSAIHLQGGFF. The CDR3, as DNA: TGCAGTGCTATTCATCTCCAGGGAGGGTTCTTC.